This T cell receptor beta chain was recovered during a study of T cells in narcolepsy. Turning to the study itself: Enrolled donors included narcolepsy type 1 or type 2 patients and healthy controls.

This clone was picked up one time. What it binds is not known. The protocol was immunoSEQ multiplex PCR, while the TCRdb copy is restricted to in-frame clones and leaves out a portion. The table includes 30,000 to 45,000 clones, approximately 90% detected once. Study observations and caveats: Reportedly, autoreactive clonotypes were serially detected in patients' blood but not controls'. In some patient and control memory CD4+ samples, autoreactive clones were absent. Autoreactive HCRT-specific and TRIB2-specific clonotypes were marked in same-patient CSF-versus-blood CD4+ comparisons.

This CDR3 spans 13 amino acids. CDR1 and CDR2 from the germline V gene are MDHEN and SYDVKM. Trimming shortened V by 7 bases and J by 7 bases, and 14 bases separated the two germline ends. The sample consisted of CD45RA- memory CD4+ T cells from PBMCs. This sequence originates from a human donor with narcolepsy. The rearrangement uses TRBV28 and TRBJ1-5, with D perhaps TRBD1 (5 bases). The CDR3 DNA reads TGTGCCAGCAAGGTCCGGGGGTTCCAGCCCCAGCATTTT. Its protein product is CASKVRGFQPQHF.